This T cell receptor (beta chain) appears in the sequencing data of a study of blood T cell repertoires in COVID-19. Across the study: COVID-19 samples, acute and convalescent, were from the United States, Italy and Spain. T cells, B-cell-depleted T cells, or PBMCs supplied cDNA or gDNA.

As originally analysed: Reference gene primer amplification in the assay estimated nucleated cell counts. Assay used: immunoSEQ multiplex PCR; TCRdb lists only in-frame clones, some missing. That table is the source of V, J and clone size, and D and trimming were worked out from the DNA. The table has roughly 240,000 clones, 70% to 90% seen once. Germline V lookup: CDR1 MNHEY, CDR2 SMNVEV (reference sequence). V shed 5 bases and J 5 bases; nucleotides not matched to a gene: 8. The CDR3 length is 14 residues. Enrolment of Seattle patients took place during active infection, and they were followed longitudinally.

The sequence was collected from a man in his fifties or sixties with COVID-19, enrolled during active disease. Sequencing input: peripheral blood. The J gene is TRBJ2-7, the V gene TRBV27, with 8 bases matching TRBD1. The CDR3 nucleotides read TGTGCCAGCAGTCCCTCGACAGGGGTCCACGAGCAGTACTTC. It is translated as CASSPSTGVHEQYF.